The 14 T cell receptor beta chains listed next were all sequenced from one sample in a study of graft-versus-host responses after intestinal transplantation. Irradiated, violet-dye-labeled stimulators (about 200,000) were plated alongside about 200,000 CFSE-labeled responders. Sequenced by immunoSEQ multiplex PCR; TCRdb stores in-frame clones only, minus some. The data contain 13,000 to 15,000 clones, roughly two fifths of them singletons. Specimen: alloreactive CD8+ T cells from a mixed lymphocyte reaction culture, collected before intestinal transplant. As to subset: CFSE-low proliferating T cells sorted from roughly six-day pre-transplant mixed lymphocyte reaction (GvH or HvG direction). These receptors came from a human patient who received an intestinal transplant.

The chain is built from TRBV2 and TRBJ2-1, with D perhaps TRBD2 (6 bases). Looked up from germline, CDR1 is SNHLY and CDR2 is FYNNEI. V was trimmed by 5 bases and J by 4 bases, leaving 12 bases between them. The CDR3 totals 14 residues. The CDR3 coding sequence is TGTGCCAGCAGTCCCCTGGCGGGGTACAATGAGCAGTTCTTC. It specifies CASSPLAGYNEQFF. Complete variable domain (other parts from reference TRBV2 and TRBJ2-1): EPEVTQTPSHQVTQMGQEVILRCVPISNHLYFYWYRQILGQKVEFLVSFYNNEISEKSEIFDDQFSVERPDGSNFTLKIRSTKLEDSAMYFCASSPLAGYNEQFFGPGTRLTVL.

This clone occurred a few times. The genes are TRBV30 and TRBJ2-7; D not certain. The CDR3 is 11 residues long. Germline-derived CDR1 and CDR2 are GTSNPN and SVGIG (reference sequence). V was pared by 3 bases and J by 7 bases, with 10 bases between. CDR3 in DNA: TGTGCCTGGAGCATCCCGGGTGAGCAGTACTTC. It codes for CAWSIPGEQYF.

CDR3 loop: CASSLITGELFF. The CDR3 nucleotides are TGTGCCAGCAGCTTGATAACCGGGGAGCTGTTTTTT. J is TRBJ2-2 and V is TRBV5-6; D is ambiguous. This CDR3 has 12 residues. V lost 1 base and J 5 bases, leaving 3 bases between the germline ends. Looked up from germline, CDR1 is SGHDT and CDR2 is YYEEEE.

This clone has just a few counts. DNA of the CDR3: TGTGCCAGCAGCCCCCCAAGGAGCTACGAGCAGTACTTC. Translation: CASSPPRSYEQYF. This chain links TRBV9 with TRBJ2-7; no clear D. The germline CDR1 and CDR2 sequences are SGDLS and YYNGEE. The length of the CDR3 is 13 residues. V lost 4 bases to trimming and J lost 3 bases, with 11 bases between them.

The CDR3 bases are TGCGCCAGCAGCTCACAACCCGGGACAGGGAACACTGAAGCTTTCTTT. This codes for CASSSQPGTGNTEAFF. The V gene is TRBV5-1, the J gene TRBJ1-1; 8 bases are shared with TRBD1. CDR1 SGHRS and CDR2 YFSETQ come from the germline V gene. The J segment lost 1 base and the V segment lost 3 bases, leaving 8 bases of the junction unmatched. The length of the CDR3 is 16 residues.

The chain recombines TRBV7-9 with TRBJ2-7, with TRBD2 matching 8 bases. The junction had 11 bases not matched to a gene; V was cut back by 4 bases and J by 3 bases. The CDR3 consists of 16 residues. Germline V CDR1 and CDR2: SEHNR, FQNEAQ (reference sequence). CDR3 region: CASSSAAGGLIYEQYF. The CDR3 DNA sequence: TGTGCCAGCAGCTCTGCTGCGGGGGGCCTTATCTACGAGCAGTACTTC. Looking up the rest from reference TRBV7-9 and TRBJ2-7 gives the full variable domain: DTGVSQNPRHKITKRGQNVTFRCDPISEHNRLYWYRQTLGQGPEFLTYFQNEAQLEKSRLLSDRFSAERPKGSFSTLEIQRTEQGDSAMYLCASSSAAGGLIYEQYFGPGTRLTVT.

The V gene is TRBV5-1, the J gene TRBJ2-1; 10 nucleotides line up with TRBD1. The ends lost 5 bases at V and 4 bases at J; junction bases unmatched: 6. The CDR3 has 15 residues. Germline CDR1 SGHRS, CDR2 YFSETQ. The CDR3 region has the DNA TGCGCCAGCAGTTCCGGGACAGGGGCTTACAATGAGCAGTTCTTC. Residues: CASSSGTGAYNEQFF.

CDR3 protein: CASSEGTGVFQPQHF. The CDR3 coding sequence is TGTGCCAGCAGTGAAGGGACAGGGGTTTTTCAGCCCCAGCATTTT. The chain couples TRBV2 to TRBJ1-5; 9 bases are shared with TRBD1. This CDR3 comprises 15 residues. CDR1 is SNHLY and CDR2 is FYNNEI in the germline V gene. J lost 6 bases, V lost 1 base, and 4 bases had no gene match.

There are a few counts of this clone. V usage is TRBV19 and J usage is TRBJ2-5, with D perhaps matching TRBD1 (5 bases). V lost 5 bases, J lost 5 bases, and 18 bases lay in between. Per the germline V gene, CDR1 is LNHDA and CDR2 is SQIVND (reference sequence). The CDR3 length is 15 residues. The CDR3 DNA reads TGTGCCAGTAGTCCCCGAGACAGTATCGGGGAGACCCAGTACTTC. It codes for CASSPRDSIGETQYF.

CDR3 region: CASSLDRGFNIQYF. DNA for the CDR3: TGTGCCAGCAGCCTCGACAGGGGGTTCAACATTCAGTACTTC. This rearrangement joins TRBV6-5 to TRBJ2-4, with TRBD1 matching over 9 bases. V shed 6 bases, J shed 7 bases, and the junction held 7 bases outside the gene matches. The CDR3 totals 14 residues. Germline V gene sequence: CDR1 MNHEY, CDR2 SVGAGI.

The J gene is TRBJ1-1, the V gene TRBV27; 10 positions match TRBD1. The CDR3 is 15 residues long. Germline loops: CDR1 MNHEY, CDR2 SMNVEV (reference sequence). V lost 0 bases to trimming and J lost 5 bases; unmatched junction nucleotides: 3. The CDR3 spells CASSLSGQGWTEAFF. The CDR3 coding sequence is TGTGCCAGCAGTTTATCGGGACAGGGGTGGACTGAAGCTTTCTTT.

V and J are TRBV25-1 and TRBJ2-2; D perhaps matches TRBD1 (6 bases). CDR1 MGHDK and CDR2 SYGVNS come from the germline V gene. Trimming took 6 bases from V and 6 from J, leaving 8 bases between them. CDR3 size: 12 residues. In DNA, the CDR3 is TGTGCCAGCAGGCAGGGGTCCGGGGAGCTGTTTTTT. This encodes CASRQGSGELFF.

The chain combines TRBV5-5 with TRBJ2-6, with a possible D match to TRBD2 (5 bases). This CDR3 spans 14 amino acids. Per the germline V gene, CDR1 is SGHKS and CDR2 is YYEKEE (reference sequence). V was trimmed by 5 bases and J by 0 bases, leaving 6 bases between them. The CDR3 DNA sequence: TGTGCCAGCAGGGACTCCTCTGGGGCCAACGTCCTGACTTTC. Translating it yields CASRDSSGANVLTF.

This clone was seen a handful of times. V usage is TRBV27 and J usage is TRBJ2-7; TRBD1 is a possible D gene (6 bases). Germline V lookup: CDR1 MNHEY, CDR2 SMNVEV (reference sequence). V dropped 5 bases and J dropped 0 bases, with 17 bases sitting between them. The CDR3 is 16 residues long. The CDR3 protein is CASSPPPDRSSYEQYF. In DNA, the CDR3 is TGTGCCAGCAGTCCTCCCCCGGACAGAAGCTCCTACGAGCAGTACTTC.